The entry that follows covers one T cell receptor (beta chain) sequence. V lost 1 base, J lost 0 bases, and 22 bases lay in between. The germline V gene has CDR1 LGHNA and CDR2 YSLEER. There are 20 residues in the CDR3. The data were taken from a study of blood T cell repertoires in COVID-19. About the study: Researchers got acute and convalescent COVID-19 samples from the United States, Italy and Spain. PBMCs, B-cell-depleted T cells, or T cells were the source of the cDNA or gDNA that made up the material.

In the original analysis: Reference gene primer amplification gave nucleated cell count estimates. Method: immunoSEQ multiplex PCR; TCRdb's copy keeps in-frame clones and lacks some. That table is the source of V, J and clone size, and D and trimming were worked out from the DNA. The sample lists fewer than 80,000 clones, about four fifths seen once, with approximately 5% in the top ten. The J gene is TRBJ2-4, the V gene TRBV4-3; TRBD1 might be the D (6 bases). Sample: peripheral blood. The TCR comes from a woman older than 75 with active or convalescent COVID-19. Here the CDR3 DNA reads TGCGCCAGCAGCCAAGGGGATTGGAGATCGACAGGCCTAGCCAAAAACATTCAGTACTTC. Translated: CASSQGDWRSTGLAKNIQYF.